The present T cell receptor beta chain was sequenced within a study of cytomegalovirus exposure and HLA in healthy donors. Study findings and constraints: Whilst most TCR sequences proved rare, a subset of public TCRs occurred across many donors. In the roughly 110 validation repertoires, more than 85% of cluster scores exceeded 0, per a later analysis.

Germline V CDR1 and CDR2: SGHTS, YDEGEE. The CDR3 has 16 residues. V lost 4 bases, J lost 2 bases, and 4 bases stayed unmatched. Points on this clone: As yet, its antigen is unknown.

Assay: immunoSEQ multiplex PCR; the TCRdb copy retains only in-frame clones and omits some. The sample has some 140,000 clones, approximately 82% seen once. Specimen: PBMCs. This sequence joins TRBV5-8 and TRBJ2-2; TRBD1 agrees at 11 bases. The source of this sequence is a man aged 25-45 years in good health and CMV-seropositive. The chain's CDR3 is CASSKGQGGNTGELFF. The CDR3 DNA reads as TGTGCCAGCAGCAAGGGACAGGGGGGAAACACCGGGGAGCTGTTTTTT.